These 17 T cell receptor beta chains originate from one sample sequenced in a study of T cell responses to AZD1222 COVID-19 vaccine. Assay: immunoSEQ multiplex PCR; the TCRdb copy retains only in-frame clones and omits some. This table has fewer than 120,000 clones, about 87% appearing once. This specimen consisted of peripheral blood, obtained on day 0 of AZD1222 vaccination. These receptors originate from an adult in good health.

This chain links TRBV5-6 with TRBJ1-1; D not resolved. The germline gives CDR1 SGHDT, CDR2 YYEEEE. The CDR3 contains 11 residues. The V and J ends lost 4 bases and 5 bases respectively, with 6 bases between them. The chain's CDR3 is CASSRGTEAFF. CDR3 nucleotides: TGTGCCAGCAGCCGTGGGACTGAAGCTTTCTTT.

The V gene is TRBV28, the J gene TRBJ1-3, with a tentative D call TRBD1 (6 bases). CDR3 size: 16 residues. The germline gives CDR1 MDHEN, CDR2 SYDVKM. V was clipped by 5 bases and J by 4 bases, with 18 bases between them. The CDR3, as DNA: TGTGCCAGCAGTCCCATCTCACAGGGCTCAGGAAACACCATATATTTT. It specifies CASSPISQGSGNTIYF. The full variable domain, rest sourced from reference TRBV28 and TRBJ1-3, is DVKVTQSSRYLVKRTGEKVFLECVQDMDHENMFWYRQDPGLGLRLIYFSYDVKMKEKGDIPEGYSVSREKKERFSLILESASTNQTSMYLCASSPISQGSGNTIYFGEGSWLTVV.

As for this clone: One end of the junction does not line up with germline, which may come from a read error. The genes are TRBV6-5 and TRBJ1-2; D is possibly TRBD1 (6 bases). This CDR3 contains 11 residues. Germline assignment: CDR1 MNHEY and CDR2 SVGAGI. The CDR3 DNA is TGTGCCAGCAGGCTTCTTCGGGACACCCTTTTC. Its protein product is CASRLLRDTLF.

The chain combines TRBV7-9 with TRBJ1-2; 9 bases agree with TRBD1. V was pared by 4 bases and J by 0 bases, with 9 bases of the junction left unmatched. CDR3 length equals 17 residues. Germline assignment: CDR1 SEHNR and CDR2 FQNEAQ (reference sequence). CDR3 DNA sequence: TGTGCCAGCAGCTCTAAGGGACAGGGAAATGCTAACTATGGCTACACCTTC. Its protein product is CASSSKGQGNANYGYTF.

This chain uses TRBV27 with TRBJ1-6; 10 bases match TRBD1. With V trimmed by 6 bases and J by 4 bases, 6 bases remained unmatched. CDR1 is MNHEY, CDR2 SMNVEV, per germline (reference sequence). CDR3 size: 16 residues. The CDR3 protein is CASRLGTGVYNSPLHF. The CDR3 bases are TGTGCCAGCAGACTCGGGACAGGGGTTTATAATTCACCCCTCCACTTT.

V is TRBV24-1 and J is TRBJ2-7, with D maybe TRBD1 (6 bases). The germline gives CDR1 KGHDR, CDR2 SFDVKD. The CDR3 is 17 residues long. V was cut by 2 bases and J by 0 bases, with 16 bases left in between. The CDR3, as DNA: TGTGCCACCAGTGATTGGGGGCAGGACCCTAGCTCCTACGAGCAGTACTTC. It specifies CATSDWGQDPSSYEQYF.

The chain is built from TRBV28 and TRBJ1-1; 10 bases agree with TRBD1. The CDR3 spans 13 residues. Looked up from germline, CDR1 is MDHEN and CDR2 is SYDVKM. V shed 10 bases and J 6 bases; nucleotides not matched to a gene: 8. DNA for the CDR3: TGTGCCATCCTCGGGACAGGGGTGGCTGAAGCTTTCTTT. Protein sequence: CAILGTGVAEAFF.

The V gene is TRBV5-5, the J gene TRBJ1-2, with D uncertain. The CDR3 sequence is 15 residues long. V lost 0 bases and J lost 3, with 12 bases in between. Looked up from germline, CDR1 is SGHKS and CDR2 is YYEKEE (reference sequence). The CDR3 loop reads CASSLGVTADYGYTF. CDR3 in DNA: TGTGCCAGCAGCTTGGGGGTGACCGCGGACTATGGCTACACCTTC. The variable domain in full, with the rest retrieved from reference TRBV5-5 and TRBJ1-2, is DAGVTQSPTHLIKTRGQQVTLRCSPISGHKSVSWYQQVLGQGPQFIFQYYEKEERGRGNFPDRFSARQFPNYSSELNVNALLLGDSALYLCASSLGVTADYGYTFGSGTRLTVV.

This chain uses TRBV10-3 with TRBJ2-2; tentatively, D is TRBD1 (5 bases). The CDR3 contains 12 residues. Germline values: CDR1 ENHRY, CDR2 SYGVKD. CDR3 in DNA: TGTGCTGGGGCCCGGGTTCCCGGGGAGCTGTTTTTT. Its protein product is CAGARVPGELFF.

The count of this clone is one. V gene TRBV5-1 combines with J gene TRBJ2-3; a weak D match, TRBD2 (5 bases). V lost 0 bases, J lost 4 bases, and 21 bases lay in between. This CDR3 has 18 amino acids. Germline V gene lookup returns CDR1 SGHRS and CDR2 YFSETQ. The CDR3 spells CASSLALLEGPISDTQYF. CDR3 sequence (DNA): TGCGCCAGCAGCTTGGCCCTCCTCGAGGGCCCGATCTCAGATACGCAGTATTTT.

The genes are TRBV10-3 and TRBJ2-7; D might be TRBD1 (5 bases). The CDR3 loop spans 14 amino acids. V lost 4 bases and J lost 2, with 12 bases in between. Germline loops: CDR1 ENHRY, CDR2 SYGVKD. This chain's CDR3 is CAISVETDPYEQYF. CDR3 in DNA: TGTGCCATCAGTGTTGAGACAGATCCCTACGAGCAGTACTTC.

This sequence joins TRBV6-5 and TRBJ1-2, with a weak D call TRBD1 (5 bases). Trimming pared 8 bases from V and 2 bases from J, leaving 12 bases between. This CDR3 is built from 13 residues. Germline CDR1 and CDR2: MNHEY and SVGAGI. CDR3 bases: TGTGCCAGCTCGGGGGACGGGAACTATGGCTACACCTTC. As protein: CASSGDGNYGYTF.

V gene TRBV6-5 combines with J gene TRBJ1-5, with D tentatively TRBD1 (5 bases). Germline lookup yields CDR1 MNHEY and CDR2 SVGAGI. The CDR3 contains 14 residues. V was shortened by 0 bases and J by 6 bases, with 9 bases between the two germline ends. CDR3 residues: CASSYSGVGQPQHF. The CDR3 coding sequence is TGTGCCAGCAGTTACTCGGGGGTGGGTCAGCCCCAGCATTTT.

In regard to this clone: The same CDR3 can be traced to other DNA sequences in this sample. This rearrangement joins TRBV7-9 to TRBJ1-1; D is uncertain. The CDR3 is 13 residues long. Germline CDR1 is SEHNR and CDR2 is FQNEAQ (reference sequence). Trimming removed 4 bases from V and 1 base from J, with 7 bases in between. The CDR3 loop is CASSSTENTEAFF. The CDR3, as DNA: TGTGCCAGCAGCTCAACAGAGAACACTGAAGCTTTCTTT.

V and J are TRBV11-3 and TRBJ1-1; D is perhaps TRBD1 (5 bases). Trimming shortened V by 5 bases and J by 0 bases, and 10 bases separated the two germline ends. The CDR3 runs 14 residues. Germline V CDR1 and CDR2: SGHNT, YENEEA. CDR3 DNA: TGTGCCAGCAGCCAAGACAGCTTGAACACTGAAGCTTTCTTT. Translation: CASSQDSLNTEAFF.

The J gene is TRBJ1-1, the V gene TRBV5-8; D remains unclear. This CDR3 contains 18 residues. V lost 0 bases and J 2 bases, leaving 20 bases between the germline ends. Germline V gene lookup returns CDR1 SGHTS and CDR2 YDEGEE. CDR3 residues: CASSLGQRGPVLNTEAFF. CDR3 DNA: TGTGCCAGCAGCTTGGGGCAGCGAGGCCCAGTCCTAAACACTGAAGCTTTCTTT. The full variable domain, with the rest looked up from reference TRBV5-8 and TRBJ1-1, is EAGVTQSPTHLIKTRGQQATLRCSPISGHTSVYWYQQALGLGLQFLLWYDEGEERNRGNFPPRFSGRQFPNYSSELNVNALELEDSALYLCASSLGQRGPVLNTEAFFGQGTRLTVV.

The V call is TRBV28, the J call TRBJ1-2; no definite D call. CDR1 is MDHEN and CDR2 is SYDVKM in the germline V gene. With 8 bases removed from V and 0 bases from J, the gap between germline ends came to 10 bases. CDR3 length: 13 amino acids. In DNA form, the CDR3 reads TGTGCCAGCTCCGCCCCCCCTAACTATGGCTACACCTTC. It encodes CASSAPPNYGYTF.